In its sample, the clone carrying this T cell receptor beta chain was seen once. What it recognizes is unknown. The sample belongs to a study of cytomegalovirus exposure and HLA in healthy donors. Looking at the study overall: Both the 120 or so validation repertoires and the 550 to 750 first-cohort repertoires used the same platform, as reported by a later analysis. Findings of the study overall: Within the 100 to 150 validation repertoires, first-cohort TCR clusters tended to co-occur, according to a later analysis.

The germline gives CDR1 SGHRS, CDR2 YFSETQ. CDR3 size: 15 residues. The V gene lost 4 bases and the J gene lost 2 bases, with 16 bases spanning the gap. The donors were members of the roughly 130-subject validation cohort (separate from the roughly 670-subject first cohort). The data were produced by immunoSEQ multiplex PCR, yet TCRdb's version contains in-frame clones alone and is incomplete. The sample includes tens of thousands of clones, 85% to 95% of them seen just once. The sequenced sample was PBMCs. The clonotype originates from a man between 18 and 29 years old in good health and CMV-seronegative. V is TRBV5-1 and J is TRBJ2-7; perhaps TRBD1 as D (5 bases). The CDR3 nucleotides read TGCGCCAGCAGCCCACAGGCGAACCCAACCTACGAGCAGTACTTC. Protein: CASSPQANPTYEQYF.